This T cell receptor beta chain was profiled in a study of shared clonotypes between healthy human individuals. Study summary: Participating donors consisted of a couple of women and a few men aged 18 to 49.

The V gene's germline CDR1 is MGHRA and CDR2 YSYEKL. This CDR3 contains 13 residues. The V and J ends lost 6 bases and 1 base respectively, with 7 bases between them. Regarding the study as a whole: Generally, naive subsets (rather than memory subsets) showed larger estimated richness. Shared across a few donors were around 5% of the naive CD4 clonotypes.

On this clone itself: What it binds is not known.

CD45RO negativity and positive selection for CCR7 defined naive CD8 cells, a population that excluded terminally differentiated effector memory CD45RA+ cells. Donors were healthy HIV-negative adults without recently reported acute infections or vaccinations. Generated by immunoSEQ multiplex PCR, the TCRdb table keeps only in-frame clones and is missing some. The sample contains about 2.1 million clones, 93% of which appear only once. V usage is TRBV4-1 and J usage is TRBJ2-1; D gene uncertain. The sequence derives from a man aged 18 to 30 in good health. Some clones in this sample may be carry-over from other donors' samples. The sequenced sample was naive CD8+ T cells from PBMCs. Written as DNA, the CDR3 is TGCGCCAGCAGTCAGATATCCTACAATGAGCAGTTCTTC. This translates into CASSQISYNEQFF.